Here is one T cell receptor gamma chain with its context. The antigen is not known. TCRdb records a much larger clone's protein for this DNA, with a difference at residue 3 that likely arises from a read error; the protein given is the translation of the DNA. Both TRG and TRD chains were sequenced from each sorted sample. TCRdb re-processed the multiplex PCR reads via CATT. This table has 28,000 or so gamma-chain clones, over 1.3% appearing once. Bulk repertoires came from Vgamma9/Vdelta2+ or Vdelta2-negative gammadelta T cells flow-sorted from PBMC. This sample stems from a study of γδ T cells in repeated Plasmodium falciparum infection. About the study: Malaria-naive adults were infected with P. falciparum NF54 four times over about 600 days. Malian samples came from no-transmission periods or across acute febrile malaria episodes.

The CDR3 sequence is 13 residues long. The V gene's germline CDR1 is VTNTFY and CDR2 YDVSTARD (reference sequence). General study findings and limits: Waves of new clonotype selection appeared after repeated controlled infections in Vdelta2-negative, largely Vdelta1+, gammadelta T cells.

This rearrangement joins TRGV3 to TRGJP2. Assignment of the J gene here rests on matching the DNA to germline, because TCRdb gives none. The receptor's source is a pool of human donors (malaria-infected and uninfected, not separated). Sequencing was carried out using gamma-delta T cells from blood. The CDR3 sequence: CAAWDIFRWIKTF. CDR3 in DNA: TGTGCCGCCTGGGACATTTTCCGTTGGATCAAGACGTTT.